This entry lists 20 T cell receptor beta chains sequenced from one sample in a study of shared clonotypes between healthy human individuals. Using immunoSEQ multiplex PCR, the repertoire was profiled, and TCRdb retains in-frame clones only, with some absent. This sample has about half a million clones, with 79% found just once. Sequencing was carried out using PBMCs. These receptors all stem from a woman aged 40 to 50 in good health. Some clones in this sample may be carry-over from other donors' samples.

This chain joins TRBV19 and TRBJ2-2, with 8 bases identical to TRBD2. CDR1 and CDR2 from the germline V gene are LNHDA and SQIVND (reference sequence). CDR3 length equals 16 residues. The J segment lost 7 bases and the V segment lost 9 bases, leaving 16 bases of the junction unmatched. This CDR3 is CASRGAGGSFHGELFF. CDR3 bases: TGTGCCAGCCGGGGGGCGGGAGGATCCTTCCACGGGGAGCTGTTTTTT.

V and J are TRBV27 and TRBJ1-2, with 10 bases lining up with TRBD1. Germline V lookup: CDR1 MNHEY, CDR2 SMNVEV (reference sequence). The CDR3 spans 15 residues. V shed 6 bases and J 4 bases; nucleotides not matched to a gene: 8. The DNA of the CDR3 is TGTGCCAGCAGGCGACAGGGGGCGCAGAGCTATGGCTACACCTTC. Translation: CASRRQGAQSYGYTF.

This chain uses TRBV9 with TRBJ1-1; D call uncertain. The CDR3 loop spans 14 amino acids. Germline V gene sequence: CDR1 SGDLS, CDR2 YYNGEE. Trimming left V 4 bases short and J 0 bases short, with 10 bases between. The CDR3 loop reads CASSRTGVNTEAFF. CDR3 nucleotides: TGTGCCAGCAGCAGAACCGGGGTGAACACTGAAGCTTTCTTT.

The chain employs TRBV19 and TRBJ1-3; possible D gene TRBD1, 6 bases. Germline CDR1 reads LNHDA; CDR2 reads SQIVND (reference sequence). The CDR3 runs to 13 residues. V lost 7 bases and J 11 bases, leaving 18 bases between the germline ends. The CDR3 reads CASTTGFPSSIYF. CDR3 bases: TGTGCCAGTACCACAGGGTTCCCGAGCTCCATATATTTT.

This clone was recorded many times. The rearrangement uses TRBV6-5 and TRBJ2-7; D might be TRBD2 (5 bases). V lost 5 bases to trimming and J lost 5 bases, with 10 bases between them. CDR3 length equals 12 residues. Germline loops: CDR1 MNHEY, CDR2 SVGAGI. The CDR3 loop reads CASSTDWNEQYF. DNA for the CDR3: TGTGCCAGCAGTACGGACTGGAACGAGCAGTACTTC.

This clone was observed a single time. V usage is TRBV23-1 and J usage is TRBJ2-2, with 9 bases lining up with TRBD1. TRBV23-1 is noted as an ORF with a role that remains uncertain. CDR3 length: 17 amino acids. The trim removed 4 bases at V and 2 bases at J, leaving 8 bases unmatched. DNA for the CDR3: TGCGCCAGCAGTCCCCCCCGGGACAGGGAAAACACCGGGGAGCTGTTTTTT. Protein: CASSPPRDRENTGELFF.

The V gene is TRBV27, the J gene TRBJ2-7; TRBD1 aligns across 8 bases. This CDR3 is 12 amino acids long. Losses at the gene ends were 8 bases for V and 6 bases for J; bases not matched to a gene: 6. The germline gives CDR1 MNHEY, CDR2 SMNVEV (reference sequence). CDR3 amino acids: CASSTGAVEQYF. The CDR3 coding sequence is TGTGCCAGCTCGACAGGGGCGGTCGAGCAGTACTTC.

This clone was observed a few times. The chain employs TRBV5-5 and TRBJ2-1; 7 bases line up with TRBD1. The germline gives CDR1 SGHKS, CDR2 YYEKEE (reference sequence). The CDR3 has 14 amino acids. J gave up 4 bases and V 3 bases, and 4 bases lay outside the gene matches. The DNA for the CDR3 is TGTGCCAGCAGCTGGACAGGTAATTACAATGAGCAGTTCTTC. Translating gives CASSWTGNYNEQFF. The full variable domain, rest sourced from reference TRBV5-5 and TRBJ2-1, is DAGVTQSPTHLIKTRGQQVTLRCSPISGHKSVSWYQQVLGQGPQFIFQYYEKEERGRGNFPDRFSARQFPNYSSELNVNALLLGDSALYLCASSWTGNYNEQFFGPGTRLTVL.

The chain couples TRBV29-1 to TRBJ2-5; a possible D gene is TRBD2 (6 bases). The end of the DNA fits TRBJ2-7 better, so the J call may be wrong. The CDR3 is made up of 14 amino acids. Germline V gives CDR1 SQVTM, CDR2 ANQGSEA. CDR3 sequence: CSVVHSGGTYEQYF. Written as DNA, the CDR3 is TGCAGCGTTGTCCATAGCGGAGGTACCTACGAGCAGTACTTC.

The chain carries TRBV11-2 and TRBJ2-7; D possibly corresponds to TRBD1 (6 bases). Trimming removed 4 bases from V and 0 bases from J, with 13 bases in between. This CDR3 region has 15 residues. Germline CDR1 is SGHAT and CDR2 is FQNNGV. DNA for the CDR3: TGTGCCAGCAGCTCGGGCCGGGACACCTCCTACGAGCAGTACTTC. Its translation is CASSSGRDTSYEQYF.

By frequency in the sample, this clone is medium-sized (0.01 to 0.1%). The chain links TRBV30 to TRBJ1-3; D gene uncertain. The CDR3 spans 13 residues. Germline V gene sequence: CDR1 GTSNPN, CDR2 SVGIG (reference sequence). The ends were cut back, 6 bases at V and 1 base at J, with 10 bases in the middle. DNA for the CDR3: TGTGCCTGCCACCGCGGTTCTGGAAACACCATATATTTT. It codes for CACHRGSGNTIYF.

Comment on this clone: This may be a read error: a much more frequent sequence differs by one nucleotide. V gene TRBV4-2 combines with J gene TRBJ1-4; D might be TRBD1 (5 bases). The CDR3 spans 15 residues. V shed 0 bases and J shed 6 bases, with 11 bases lying between them. The germline gives CDR1 LGHNA, CDR2 YNFKEQ. The CDR3 region is CASSQEKGRDEKLFF. Written as DNA, the CDR3 is TGTGCCAGCAGCCAAGAAAAGGGGAGGGATGAAAAACTGTTTTTT.

This clone was seen more than once but under ten times. This same CDR3 is encoded by further DNA sequences in the sample. The J gene is TRBJ1-2, the V gene TRBV5-1, with 12 positions matching TRBD1. This CDR3 has 17 residues. Germline V lookup: CDR1 SGHRS, CDR2 YFSETQ. V lost 3 bases, J lost 4 bases, and 10 bases stayed unmatched. The CDR3 spells CASSWGTGGRIIYGYTF. In DNA form, the CDR3 reads TGCGCCAGCAGCTGGGGGACAGGGGGCAGGATCATCTATGGCTACACCTTC.

The rearrangement uses TRBV6-6 and TRBJ2-3; tentative D call: TRBD1 (5 bases). V was pared by 4 bases and J by 0 bases, with 11 bases between. Germline lookup yields CDR1 MNHNY and CDR2 SVGAGI (reference sequence). This CDR3 has 15 residues. CDR3 sequence (DNA): TGTGCCAGCAGTTCCACAGGTCAGAGCACAGATACGCAGTATTTT. Its translation: CASSSTGQSTDTQYF.

The gene calls are TRBV18 and TRBJ1-1, with D unresolved. Germline lookup yields CDR1 KGHSH and CDR2 LQKENI. The CDR3 covers 13 residues. Deletions cut 5 bases from V and 8 bases from J, with 15 bases between. In nucleotides, the CDR3 is TGTGCCAGCTCAGATGACTCGAGGGTGGAAGCTTTCTTT. Amino acids: CASSDDSRVEAFF.

This clone was observed a handful of times. This chain uses TRBV7-8 with TRBJ2-7; 9 bases are a match to TRBD2. CDR3 length equals 15 residues. V gave up 1 base and J gave up 9 bases; unmatched junction bases: 10. In germline, CDR1 is SGHVS, CDR2 FQNEAQ. Written as DNA, the CDR3 is TGTGCCAGCAGCTTAGTGGCGGGAGGGCCTGGGTTGCAGTACTTC. Its protein is CASSLVAGGPGLQYF.

The chain carries TRBV5-1 and TRBJ2-1; 9 positions match TRBD2. After removal of 0 bases from V and 7 bases from J, the junction contained 8 bases not matched to a gene. CDR3 length: 16 residues. Per germline, CDR1 SGHRS and CDR2 YFSETQ. The CDR3 DNA follows: TGCGCCAGCAGCTTGGAGGGTAGCGGGAGAAGGAATGAGCAGTTCTTC. It yields the protein CASSLEGSGRRNEQFF.

The table lists this clone with a count of one. The rearrangement uses TRBV28 and TRBJ2-5; D gene uncertain. The DNA end lines up better with TRBJ2-7; the J call may be wrong. The CDR3 runs to 14 residues. Germline CDR1 reads MDHEN; CDR2 reads SYDVKM. CDR3 protein: CASSLTVNAYEQYF. For the CDR3, the DNA is TGTGCCAGCAGTTTAACAGTCAACGCCTACGAGCAGTACTTC.

The rearrangement uses TRBV6-5 and TRBJ2-7; the D gene is possibly TRBD2 (5 bases). Between the trimmed V and J ends, which lost 5 bases and 3 bases, there was a span of 14 bases. CDR3 size: 14 residues. Per germline, CDR1 MNHEY and CDR2 SVGAGI. The CDR3 nucleotides are TGTGCCAGCAGTGGAGGAGAAGCGCTCTACGAGCAGTACTTC. Residues: CASSGGEALYEQYF.

The chain has TRBV10-3 and TRBJ1-5; weak D call: TRBD1 (6 bases). The CDR3 is made up of 15 amino acids. The V gene's germline CDR1 is ENHRY and CDR2 SYGVKD. Trimming removed 2 bases at V and 5 bases at J, with 13 bases between. Here the CDR3 DNA reads TGTGCCATCAGTGAGCGGGGCTCAGGGGATCAGCCCCAGCATTTT. Encoded protein: CAISERGSGDQPQHF.